This TCR beta chain is drawn from a study of T cell responses to AZD1222 COVID-19 vaccine. General study points: Elevations in Spike-specific TCR breadth and depth followed administration of two AZD1222 doses. Across spike, vaccine-associated CD4 TCRs were found, dominant at 160-218 and 743-854. Just six AZD1222 recipients were seropositive at baseline. Nearly half of unique spike-specific TCRs reportedly avoided B.1.351 and B.1.1.7 mutated regions.

Sequencing was performed with immunoSEQ multiplex PCR; in TCRdb, only in-frame clones are kept and a portion is missing. Found here are roughly 100,000 clones, around 87% of them singletons; the top ten hold about 2.3%. Remarks on this clone: The antigen is not known.

V lost 3 bases, J lost 2 bases, and 10 bases stayed unmatched. Germline CDR1 and CDR2: LGHDT and YNNKEL (reference sequence). The CDR3 spans 18 residues. The rearrangement uses TRBV3-1 (or the pseudogene TRBV3-2) and TRBJ2-7; 13 bases line up with TRBD2. This receptor was obtained from an adult in good health. The sample in question was peripheral blood, obtained on day 0 of AZD1222 vaccination. The CDR3 region has the DNA TGTGCCAGCAGCCAGACTAGCGGGGGGCCTTACGGTACCTACGAGCAGTACTTC. Translation gives CASSQTSGGPYGTYEQYF.